This T cell receptor beta chain stems from a study of T cell responses to AZD1222 COVID-19 vaccine. Findings and limits, study-wide: Regions left unmutated in variants are reportedly the target of nearly half of spike-specific TCRs. Baseline seropositives among AZD1222 recipients totaled only five to seven.

Per the germline V gene, CDR1 is ENHRY and CDR2 is SYGVKD. Trimming pared 5 bases from V and 0 bases from J, leaving 7 bases between. The CDR3 has 13 amino acids. This clone occurred once. The antigen is not known. TCRdb's copy holds only in-frame clones and misses some; the assay was immunoSEQ multiplex PCR. In the table there are roughly 120,000 clones, around 82% of which are singletons. This receptor was taken from an adult in good health. The gene calls are TRBV10-3 and TRBJ1-2; weak D call: TRBD1 (5 bases). The specimen comprised peripheral blood, sampled on day 0 of AZD1222 vaccination. The CDR3 spells CAISQGPNYGYTF. As DNA, the CDR3 is TGTGCCATCAGTCAGGGTCCTAACTATGGCTACACCTTC.